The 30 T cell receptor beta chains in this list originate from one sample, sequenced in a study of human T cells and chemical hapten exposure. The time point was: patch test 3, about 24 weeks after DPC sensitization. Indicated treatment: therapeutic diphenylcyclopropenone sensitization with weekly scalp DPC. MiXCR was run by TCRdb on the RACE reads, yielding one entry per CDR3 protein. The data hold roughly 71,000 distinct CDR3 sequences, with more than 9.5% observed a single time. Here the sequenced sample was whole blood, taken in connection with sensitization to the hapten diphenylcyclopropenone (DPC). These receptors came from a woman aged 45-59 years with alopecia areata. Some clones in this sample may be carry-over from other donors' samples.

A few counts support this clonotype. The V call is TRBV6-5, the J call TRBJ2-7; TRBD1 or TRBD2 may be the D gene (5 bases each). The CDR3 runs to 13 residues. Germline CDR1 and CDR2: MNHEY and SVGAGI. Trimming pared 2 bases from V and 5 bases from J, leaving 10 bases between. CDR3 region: CASSYRLGDEQYF. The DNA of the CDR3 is TGTGCCAGCAGTTACAGACTGGGGGACGAGCAGTACTTC.

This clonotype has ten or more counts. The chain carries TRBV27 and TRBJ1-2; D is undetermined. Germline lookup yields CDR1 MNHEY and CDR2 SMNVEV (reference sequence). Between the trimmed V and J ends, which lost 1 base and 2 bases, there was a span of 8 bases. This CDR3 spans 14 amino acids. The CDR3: CASSLYTGNYGYTF. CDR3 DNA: TGTGCCAGCAGTTTATATACGGGGAACTATGGCTACACCTTC.

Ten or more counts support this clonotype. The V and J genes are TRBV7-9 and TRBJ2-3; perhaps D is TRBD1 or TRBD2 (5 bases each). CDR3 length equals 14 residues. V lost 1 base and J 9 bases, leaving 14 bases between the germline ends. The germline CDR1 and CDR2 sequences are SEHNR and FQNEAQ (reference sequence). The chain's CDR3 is CASSLVAGTITQYF. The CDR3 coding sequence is TGTGCCAGCAGCTTAGTGGCAGGGACGATAACGCAGTATTTT.

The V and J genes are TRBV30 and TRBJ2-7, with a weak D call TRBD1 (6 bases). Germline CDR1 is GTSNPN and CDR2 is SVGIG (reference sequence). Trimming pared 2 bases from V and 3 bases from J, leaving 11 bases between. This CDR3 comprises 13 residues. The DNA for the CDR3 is TGTGCCTGGAGTCAGGACAGTCTCTACGAGCAGTACTTC. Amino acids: CAWSQDSLYEQYF.

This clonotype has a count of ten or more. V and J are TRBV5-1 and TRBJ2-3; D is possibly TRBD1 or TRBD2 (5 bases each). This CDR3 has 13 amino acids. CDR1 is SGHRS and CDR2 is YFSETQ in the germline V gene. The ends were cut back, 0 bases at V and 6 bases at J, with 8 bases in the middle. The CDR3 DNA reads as TGCGCCAGCAGCTTGGGGGACGGTGATACGCAGTATTTT. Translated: CASSLGDGDTQYF.

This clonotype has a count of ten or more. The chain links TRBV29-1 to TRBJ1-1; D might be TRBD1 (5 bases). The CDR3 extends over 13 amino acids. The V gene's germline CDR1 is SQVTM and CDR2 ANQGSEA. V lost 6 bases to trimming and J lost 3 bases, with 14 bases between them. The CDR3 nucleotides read TGCAGCGTACAGGCGGGGTTGGACACTGAAGCTTTCTTT. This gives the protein CSVQAGLDTEAFF.

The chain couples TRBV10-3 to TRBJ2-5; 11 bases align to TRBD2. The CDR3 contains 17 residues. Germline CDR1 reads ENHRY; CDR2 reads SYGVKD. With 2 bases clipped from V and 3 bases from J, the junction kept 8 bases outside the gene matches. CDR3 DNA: TGTGCCATCAGTGAGCCCTCGGGACTAGCGGCTGAAGAGACCCAGTACTTC. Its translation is CAISEPSGLAAEETQYF.

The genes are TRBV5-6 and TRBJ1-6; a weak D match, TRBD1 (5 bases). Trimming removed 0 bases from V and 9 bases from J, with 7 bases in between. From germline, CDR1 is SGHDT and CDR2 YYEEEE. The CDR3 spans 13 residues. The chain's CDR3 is CASSLAGASPLHF. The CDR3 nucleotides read TGTGCCAGCAGCTTGGCCGGGGCTTCACCCCTCCACTTT.

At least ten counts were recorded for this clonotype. The CDR3 nucleotides are TGTGCCAGCAGCCCGAAAATCGCACGCTTCATGAACACTGAAGCTTTCTTT. Protein: CASSPKIARFMNTEAFF. J is TRBJ1-1 and V is TRBV5-4; D is unresolved. V lost 4 bases and J lost 0, with 19 bases in between. The CDR3 sequence is 17 residues long. Germline loops: CDR1 SGHNT, CDR2 YYREEE (reference sequence).

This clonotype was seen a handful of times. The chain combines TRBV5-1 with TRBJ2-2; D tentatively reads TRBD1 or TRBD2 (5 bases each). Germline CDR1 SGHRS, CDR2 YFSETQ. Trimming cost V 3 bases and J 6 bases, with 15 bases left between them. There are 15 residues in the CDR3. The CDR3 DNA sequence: TGCGCCAGCAGCTGGGGGACGACTTCGGCCGGGGAGCTGTTTTTT. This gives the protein CASSWGTTSAGELFF.

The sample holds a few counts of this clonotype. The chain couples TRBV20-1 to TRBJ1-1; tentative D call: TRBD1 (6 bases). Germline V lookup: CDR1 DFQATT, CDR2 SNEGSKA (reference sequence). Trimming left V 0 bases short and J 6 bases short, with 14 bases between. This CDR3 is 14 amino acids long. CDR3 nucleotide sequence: TGCAGTGCTAGAGATCTCGGGGGGGCCTCTGAAGCTTTCTTT. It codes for CSARDLGGASEAFF.

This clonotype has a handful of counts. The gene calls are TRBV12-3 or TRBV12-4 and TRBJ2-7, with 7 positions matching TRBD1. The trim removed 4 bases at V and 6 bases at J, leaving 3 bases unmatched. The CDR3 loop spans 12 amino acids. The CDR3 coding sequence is TGTGCCAGCAGTTCGTCAGGGGGCGAGCAGTACTTC. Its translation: CASSSSGGEQYF.

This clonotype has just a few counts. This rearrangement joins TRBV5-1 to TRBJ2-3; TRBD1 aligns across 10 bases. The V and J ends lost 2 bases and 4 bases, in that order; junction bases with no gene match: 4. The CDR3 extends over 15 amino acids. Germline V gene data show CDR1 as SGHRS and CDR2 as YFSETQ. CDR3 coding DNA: TGCGCCAGCAGCTTCGACAGGGGGCATGCAGATACGCAGTATTTT. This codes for CASSFDRGHADTQYF.

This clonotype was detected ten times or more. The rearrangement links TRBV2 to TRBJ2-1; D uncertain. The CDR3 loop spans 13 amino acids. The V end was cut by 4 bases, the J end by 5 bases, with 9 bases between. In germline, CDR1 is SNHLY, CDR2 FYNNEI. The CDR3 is CASSAQQDNEQFF. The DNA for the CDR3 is TGTGCCAGCAGTGCCCAGCAGGACAATGAGCAGTTCTTC.

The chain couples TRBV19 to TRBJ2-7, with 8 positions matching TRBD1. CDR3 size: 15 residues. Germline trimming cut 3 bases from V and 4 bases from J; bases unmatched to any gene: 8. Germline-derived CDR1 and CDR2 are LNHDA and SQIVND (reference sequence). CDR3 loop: CASSISRTGMYEQYF. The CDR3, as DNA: TGTGCCAGTAGTATTTCCAGGACAGGGATGTACGAGCAGTACTTC. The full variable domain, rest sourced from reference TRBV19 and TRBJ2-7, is DGGITQSPKYLFRKEGQNVTLSCEQNLNHDAMYWYRQDPGQGLRLIYYSQIVNDFQKGDIAEGYSVSREKKESFPLTVTSAQKNPTAFYLCASSISRTGMYEQYFGPGTRLTVT.

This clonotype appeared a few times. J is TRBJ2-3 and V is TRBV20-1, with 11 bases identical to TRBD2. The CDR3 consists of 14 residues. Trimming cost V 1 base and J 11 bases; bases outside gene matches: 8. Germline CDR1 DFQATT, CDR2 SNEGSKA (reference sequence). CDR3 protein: CSARVTSGIFRQYF. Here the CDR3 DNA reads TGCAGTGCTAGAGTGACTAGCGGGATTTTTAGGCAGTATTTT.

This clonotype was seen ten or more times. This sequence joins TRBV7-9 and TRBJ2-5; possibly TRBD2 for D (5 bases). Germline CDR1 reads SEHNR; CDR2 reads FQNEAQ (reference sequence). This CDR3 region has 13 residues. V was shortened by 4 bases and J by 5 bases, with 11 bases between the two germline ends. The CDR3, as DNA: TGTGCCAGCAGCTCACGGGGTCCGGAGACCCAGTACTTC. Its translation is CASSSRGPETQYF.

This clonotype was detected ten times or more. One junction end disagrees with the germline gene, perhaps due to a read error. The CDR3 here is CASSRLAGAPNTGELFF. In DNA, the CDR3 is TGTGCTAGCAGCCGACTAGCGGGGGCCCCGAACACCGGGGAGCTGTTTTTT. The genes are TRBV7-7 and TRBJ2-2; 12 positions match TRBD2. Germline lookup yields CDR1 SSHAT and CDR2 FNYEAQ (reference sequence). The length of the CDR3 is 17 residues. The complete variable domain, with remaining parts taken from reference TRBV7-7 and TRBJ2-2, reads GAGVSQSPRYKVTKRGQDVTLRCDPISSHATLYWYQQALGQGPEFLTYFNYEAQPDKSGLPSDRFSAERPEGSISTLTIQRTEQRDSAMYRCASSRLAGAPNTGELFFGEGSRLTVL.

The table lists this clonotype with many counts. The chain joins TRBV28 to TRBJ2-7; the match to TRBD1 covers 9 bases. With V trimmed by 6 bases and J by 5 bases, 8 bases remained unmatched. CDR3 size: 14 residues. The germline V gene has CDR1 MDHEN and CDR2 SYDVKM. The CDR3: CASRGQGVGNEQYF. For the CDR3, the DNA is TGTGCCAGCAGGGGACAGGGAGTCGGGAACGAGCAGTACTTC. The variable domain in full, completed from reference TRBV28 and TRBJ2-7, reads DVKVTQSSRYLVKRTGEKVFLECVQDMDHENMFWYRQDPGLGLRLIYFSYDVKMKEKGDIPEGYSVSREKKERFSLILESASTNQTSMYLCASRGQGVGNEQYFGPGTRLTVT.

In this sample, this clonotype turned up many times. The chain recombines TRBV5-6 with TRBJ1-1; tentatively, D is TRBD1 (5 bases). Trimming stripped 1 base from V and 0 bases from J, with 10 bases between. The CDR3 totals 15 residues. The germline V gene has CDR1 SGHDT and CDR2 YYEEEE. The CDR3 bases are TGTGCCAGCAGCTTGCGAACAGGCATGAACACTGAAGCTTTCTTT. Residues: CASSLRTGMNTEAFF.

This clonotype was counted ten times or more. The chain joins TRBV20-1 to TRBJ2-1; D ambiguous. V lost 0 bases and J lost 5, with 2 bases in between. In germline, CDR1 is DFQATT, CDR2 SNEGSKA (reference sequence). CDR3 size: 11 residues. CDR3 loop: CSARDNNEQFF. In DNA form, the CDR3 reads TGCAGTGCTAGAGACAACAATGAGCAGTTCTTC.

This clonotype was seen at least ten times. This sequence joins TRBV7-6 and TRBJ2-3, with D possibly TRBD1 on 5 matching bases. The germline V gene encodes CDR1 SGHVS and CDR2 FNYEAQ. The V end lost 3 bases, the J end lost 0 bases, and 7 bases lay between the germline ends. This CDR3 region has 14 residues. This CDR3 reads CASSFGASTDTQYF. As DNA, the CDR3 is TGTGCCAGCAGCTTTGGGGCTAGCACAGATACGCAGTATTTT.

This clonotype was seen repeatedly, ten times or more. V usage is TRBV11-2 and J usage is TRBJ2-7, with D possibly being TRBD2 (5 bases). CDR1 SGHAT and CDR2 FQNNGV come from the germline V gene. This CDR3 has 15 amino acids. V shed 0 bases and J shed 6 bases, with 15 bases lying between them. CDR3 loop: CASSLDPGSQREQYF. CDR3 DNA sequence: TGTGCCAGCAGCTTAGATCCGGGGTCTCAGCGCGAGCAGTACTTC.

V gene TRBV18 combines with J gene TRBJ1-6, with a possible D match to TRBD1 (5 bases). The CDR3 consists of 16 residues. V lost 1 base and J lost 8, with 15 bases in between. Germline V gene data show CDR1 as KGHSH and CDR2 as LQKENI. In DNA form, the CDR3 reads TGTGCCAGCTCACCACTTCATCAGGGTTCCGATTCACCCCTCCACTTT. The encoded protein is CASSPLHQGSDSPLHF.

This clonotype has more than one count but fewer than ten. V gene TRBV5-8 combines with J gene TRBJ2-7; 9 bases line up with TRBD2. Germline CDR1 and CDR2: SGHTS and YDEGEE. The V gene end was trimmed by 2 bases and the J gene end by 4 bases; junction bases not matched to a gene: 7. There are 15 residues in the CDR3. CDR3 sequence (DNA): TGTGCCAGCAGCTTACGGCTAGCGGGAAAGTACGAGCAGTACTTC. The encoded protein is CASSLRLAGKYEQYF.

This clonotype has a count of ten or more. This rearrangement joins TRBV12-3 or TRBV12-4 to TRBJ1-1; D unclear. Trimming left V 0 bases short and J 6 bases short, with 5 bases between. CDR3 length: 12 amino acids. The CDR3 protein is CASSLAVAEAFF. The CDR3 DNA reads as TGTGCCAGCAGTTTAGCGGTGGCTGAAGCTTTCTTT.

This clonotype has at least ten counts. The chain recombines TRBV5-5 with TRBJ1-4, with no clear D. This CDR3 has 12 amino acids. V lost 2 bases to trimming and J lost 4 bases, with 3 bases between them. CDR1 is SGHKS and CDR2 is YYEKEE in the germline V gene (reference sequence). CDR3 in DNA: TGTGCCAGCAGCTTCAGTAATGAAAAACTGTTTTTT. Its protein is CASSFSNEKLFF.

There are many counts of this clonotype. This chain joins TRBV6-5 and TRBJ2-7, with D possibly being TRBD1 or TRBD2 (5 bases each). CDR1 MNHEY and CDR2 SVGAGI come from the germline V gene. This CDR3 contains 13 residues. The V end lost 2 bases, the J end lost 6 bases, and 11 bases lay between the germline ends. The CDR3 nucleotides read TGTGCCAGCAGTTACATGGGGGATGCCGAGCAGTACTTC. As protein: CASSYMGDAEQYF.

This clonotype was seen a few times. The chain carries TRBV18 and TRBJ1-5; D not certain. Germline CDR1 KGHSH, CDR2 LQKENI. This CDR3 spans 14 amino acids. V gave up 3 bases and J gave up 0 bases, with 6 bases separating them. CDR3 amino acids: CASSPQDSNQPQHF. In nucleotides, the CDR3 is TGTGCCAGCTCACCCCAGGATAGCAATCAGCCCCAGCATTTT.

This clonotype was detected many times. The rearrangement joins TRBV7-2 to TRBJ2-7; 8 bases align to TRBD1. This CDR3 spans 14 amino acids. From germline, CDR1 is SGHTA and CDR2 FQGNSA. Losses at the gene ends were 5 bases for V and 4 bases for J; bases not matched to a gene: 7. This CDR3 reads CASSQGALGYEQYF. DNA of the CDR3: TGTGCCAGCAGCCAGGGGGCTTTGGGTTACGAGCAGTACTTC.